This entry lists 23 T cell receptor beta chains sequenced from one sample in a study of cytomegalovirus exposure and HLA in healthy donors. Measured with immunoSEQ multiplex PCR; TCRdb has only the in-frame clones, and not every one. This repertoire shows 110,000 to 150,000 clones, almost 90% found once; its top ten account for approximately 8%. Sequenced material: PBMCs. The receptors here all came from a woman aged 18-29 years in good health and CMV-seropositive.

The V gene is TRBV2, the J gene TRBJ2-7; TRBD2 agrees at 9 bases. Per the germline V gene, CDR1 is SNHLY and CDR2 is FYNNEI. The ends lost 2 bases at V and 4 bases at J; junction bases unmatched: 6. CDR3 size: 15 residues. DNA of the CDR3: TGTGCCAGCAGTGAATTTGCGGGAGGGAAGTACGAGCAGTACTTC. It encodes CASSEFAGGKYEQYF.

The CDR3 DNA reads as TGTGCCAGCTCGCAGATGACAGGGGCCAGCACAGATACGCAGTATTTT. Protein sequence: CASSQMTGASTDTQYF. This sequence joins TRBV18 and TRBJ2-3, with TRBD1 matching 8 bases. The CDR3 sequence is 16 residues long. From germline, CDR1 is KGHSH and CDR2 LQKENI. The junction had 8 bases not matched to a gene; V was cut back by 6 bases and J by 0 bases. Full variable domain (rest looked up from reference TRBV18 and TRBJ2-3): NAGVMQNPRHLVRRRGQEARLRCSPMKGHSHVYWYRQLPEEGLKFMVYLQKENIIDESGMPKERFSAEFPKEGPSILRIQQVVRGDSAAYFCASSQMTGASTDTQYFGPGTRLTVL.

There are a few counts of this clone. This chain uses TRBV5-8 with TRBJ1-2, with TRBD1 identical over 8 bases. The CDR3 runs to 14 residues. V dropped 4 bases and J dropped 4; count of bases not matched to a gene: 6. Germline V gene sequence: CDR1 SGHTS, CDR2 YDEGEE. CDR3 in amino acids: CASSTYTGGYGYTF. CDR3 nucleotide sequence: TGTGCCAGCAGCACTTATACAGGGGGCTATGGCTACACCTTC.

CDR3 in amino acids: CSVDRGTGSYEQYF. DNA for the CDR3: TGCAGCGTTGACCGGGGTACGGGCTCCTACGAGCAGTACTTC. V gene TRBV29-1 combines with J gene TRBJ2-7; a weak D match, TRBD2 (5 bases). This CDR3 is built from 14 residues. V gave up 3 bases and J gave up 0 bases, with 12 bases separating them. Germline CDR1 reads SQVTM; CDR2 reads ANQGSEA.

V usage is TRBV13 and J usage is TRBJ2-7, with TRBD2 matching 11 bases. Germline V gene lookup returns CDR1 PRHDT and CDR2 FYEKMQ (reference sequence). V dropped 5 bases and J dropped 0; count of bases not matched to a gene: 9. This CDR3 spans 17 amino acids. Here the CDR3 DNA reads TGTGCCAGCAGCCGTGGACTAGCGGGTATAAGCTCCTACGAGCAGTACTTC. This encodes CASSRGLAGISSYEQYF.

V is TRBV6-5 and J is TRBJ1-1, with D possibly TRBD1 on 5 matching bases. The CDR3 is 13 amino acids. The germline V gene encodes CDR1 MNHEY and CDR2 SVGAGI. Trimming stripped 6 bases from V and 11 bases from J, with 19 bases between. CDR3 nucleotides: TGTGCCAGCAGACCACAGGACTATGGGACGGCTTTCTTT. It yields the protein CASRPQDYGTAFF.

The V call is TRBV19, the J call TRBJ2-2; tentative D call: TRBD1 (6 bases). The CDR3 runs 14 residues. Trimming removed 7 bases from V and 2 bases from J, with 11 bases in between. Germline V gene lookup returns CDR1 LNHDA and CDR2 SQIVND (reference sequence). The CDR3 DNA follows: TGTGCCAGTACCGTAGGGGGAAACACCGGGGAGCTGTTTTTT. It translates to CASTVGGNTGELFF.

The V and J genes are TRBV19 and TRBJ1-2, with D perhaps TRBD1 (6 bases). The CDR3 length is 15 residues. Germline CDR1 reads LNHDA; CDR2 reads SQIVND (reference sequence). V dropped 5 bases and J dropped 1 base, with 14 bases sitting between them. The CDR3 DNA follows: TGTGCCAGTAGTGTCACCGGGACACGTAACTATGGCTACACCTTC. Translation: CASSVTGTRNYGYTF.

V and J are TRBV18 and TRBJ1-1; 7 bases agree with TRBD1. The V gene end was trimmed by 3 bases and the J gene end by 1 base; junction bases not matched to a gene: 5. The CDR3 runs 15 residues. Germline CDR1 KGHSH, CDR2 LQKENI. CDR3 coding DNA: TGTGCCAGCTCACCCCCAGGGGGGAGGAACACTGAAGCTTTCTTT. Amino acids: CASSPPGGRNTEAFF. The entire variable domain, with the rest obtained from reference TRBV18 and TRBJ1-1, is as follows: NAGVMQNPRHLVRRRGQEARLRCSPMKGHSHVYWYRQLPEEGLKFMVYLQKENIIDESGMPKERFSAEFPKEGPSILRIQQVVRGDSAAYFCASSPPGGRNTEAFFGQGTRLTVV.

This chain uses TRBV5-1 with TRBJ1-2; no firm D call. CDR3 length: 15 amino acids. V lost 1 base and J 2 bases, leaving 12 bases between the germline ends. Germline assignment: CDR1 SGHRS and CDR2 YFSETQ. This CDR3 reads CASSLKEGGNYGYTF. The CDR3 DNA reads TGCGCCAGCAGCTTGAAGGAGGGAGGGAACTATGGCTACACCTTC.

This clone was seen only once. J is TRBJ1-5 and V is TRBV27, with D hard to call. Trimming took off 3 bases at V and 0 bases at J, with 9 bases between the two ends. The length of the CDR3 is 15 residues. Per germline, CDR1 MNHEY and CDR2 SMNVEV (reference sequence). CDR3 residues: CASSFAGNSNQPQHF. Here the CDR3 DNA reads TGTGCCAGCAGTTTTGCAGGAAATAGCAATCAGCCCCAGCATTTT.

This sequence joins TRBV2 and TRBJ1-4, with 10 bases aligning to TRBD1. Germline V gene sequence: CDR1 SNHLY, CDR2 FYNNEI. This CDR3 is built from 15 residues. J was trimmed by 8 bases and V by 5 bases; bases with no gene match: 8. CDR3: CASSPWTGGREKLFF. The CDR3 nucleotides read TGTGCCAGCAGTCCCTGGACAGGGGGTAGAGAAAAACTGTTTTTT.

The sample holds one count of this clone. The chain has TRBV4-1 and TRBJ1-6, with D unclear. Trimming stripped 1 base from V and 13 bases from J, with 8 bases between. Germline CDR1 is MGHRA and CDR2 is YSYEKL. The CDR3 contains 12 residues. CDR3 coding DNA: TGCGCCAGCAGCCAAGGTTTTGAGCCCCTCCACTTT. It is translated as CASSQGFEPLHF.

The J gene is TRBJ2-1, the V gene TRBV9; 7 positions agree with TRBD2. CDR3 size: 15 residues. Per the germline V gene, CDR1 is SGDLS and CDR2 is YYNGEE. The ends lost 4 bases at V and 6 bases at J; junction bases unmatched: 10. The DNA of the CDR3 is TGTGCCAGCAGCCAGCGGGAAGTAACAATCAATGAGCAGTTCTTC. Translation gives CASSQREVTINEQFF.

The rearrangement uses TRBV7-3 and TRBJ2-2; 9 bases agree with TRBD1. V shed 3 bases, J shed 4 bases, and the junction held 3 bases outside the gene matches. The germline gives CDR1 SGHTA, CDR2 FQGTGA. The CDR3 spans 15 residues. In nucleotides, the CDR3 is TGTGCCAGCAGCTTGGGACAGGGAGGCACCGGGGAGCTGTTTTTT. This translates into CASSLGQGGTGELFF.

CDR3 in amino acids: CASSPRDSYGYTF. The CDR3, as DNA: TGTGCCAGCAGCCCCCGGGACAGCTATGGCTACACCTTC. This chain links TRBV7-9 with TRBJ1-2, with 7 bases identical to TRBD1. CDR1 and CDR2 (germline): SEHNR, FQNEAQ (reference sequence). The V gene end was trimmed by 5 bases and the J gene end by 4 bases; junction bases not matched to a gene: 4. CDR3 size: 13 residues. Using reference TRBV7-9 and TRBJ1-2 for the parts outside the CDR3, the full variable domain is DTGVSQNPRHKITKRGQNVTFRCDPISEHNRLYWYRQTLGQGPEFLTYFQNEAQLEKSRLLSDRFSAERPKGSFSTLEIQRTEQGDSAMYLCASSPRDSYGYTFGSGTRLTVV.

V and J are TRBV5-6 and TRBJ1-2, with D uncertain. V was clipped by 2 bases and J by 0 bases, with 2 bases between them. The CDR3 is 12 amino acids. Germline loops: CDR1 SGHDT, CDR2 YYEEEE. The CDR3 is CASSFTNYGYTF. The CDR3 nucleotides read TGTGCCAGCAGCTTTACTAACTATGGCTACACCTTC.

This sequence joins TRBV28 and TRBJ2-7, with 7 positions matching TRBD1. CDR3 size: 15 residues. V gave up 3 bases and J gave up 5 bases; unmatched junction bases: 10. Germline lookup yields CDR1 MDHEN and CDR2 SYDVKM. CDR3 loop: CASSLTHRGPHEQYF. The CDR3 DNA is TGTGCCAGCAGTTTGACACACAGGGGTCCCCACGAGCAGTACTTC.

The chain is built from TRBV7-3 and TRBJ2-2, with D perhaps matching TRBD2 (6 bases). The V end was cut by 4 bases, the J end by 7 bases, with 19 bases between. The CDR3 runs 16 residues. Germline CDR1 is SGHTA and CDR2 is FQGTGA. CDR3 in DNA: TGTGCCAGCAGCTCCAGGGACTCAAAGGATTTCGGGGAGCTGTTTTTT. Its protein product is CASSSRDSKDFGELFF.

There are a few counts of this clone. In DNA form, the CDR3 reads TGCGCCAGCAGCCAAGATACAGATGTCAGCTATGGCTACACCTTC. Translated: CASSQDTDVSYGYTF. The chain uses TRBV4-3 and TRBJ1-2; D gene ambiguous. Deletions cut 0 bases from V and 4 bases from J, with 12 bases between. The CDR3 length is 15 residues. Germline lookup yields CDR1 LGHNA and CDR2 YSLEER.

V is TRBV2 and J is TRBJ1-1; maybe TRBD1 (5 bases). Trimming stripped 8 bases from V and 1 base from J, with 11 bases between. The CDR3 is made up of 13 amino acids. CDR1 is SNHLY, CDR2 FYNNEI, per germline. CDR3 amino acids: CASSTGSNTEAFF. In nucleotides, the CDR3 is TGTGCCAGCTCCACAGGCTCGAACACTGAAGCTTTCTTT.

This clone appeared once. CDR3 in DNA: TGTGCCATCATAGACCGGGACAGGGGCTATCAGCCCCAGCATTTT. It codes for CAIIDRDRGYQPQHF. This chain links TRBV21-1 with TRBJ1-5; the D call of TRBD1 is as the table states it, not checked on the DNA. TRBV21-1 corresponds to a pseudogene. CDR3 size: 15 residues.

The CDR3 nucleotides read TGTGCCTGGAGTCAGGGGAACCAGCCCCAGCATTTT. This translates into CAWSQGNQPQHF. The J gene is TRBJ1-5, the V gene TRBV30; tentative D call: TRBD1 (6 bases). The CDR3 sequence is 12 residues long. Per germline, CDR1 GTSNPN and CDR2 SVGIG (reference sequence). With 2 bases removed from V and 7 bases from J, the gap between germline ends came to 9 bases.